This T cell receptor beta chain was documented in a study of glioma-infiltrating T cells. General study points: CDR3 overlap between tissue and blood was very small. Non-neoplastic patients had below-expected tissue-blood divergence, while all gliomas exceeded expectation.

This clonotype has only one observation. Its specificity is not known. A read error may account for a junction end that differs from germline. Per germline, CDR1 MGHRA and CDR2 YSYEKL. The CDR3 is made up of 15 amino acids. The iRepertoire nested amplicon-rescue multiplex PCR amplified TCR alpha and beta CDR3s from RNA. A single record per CDR3 protein comes from TCRdb applying MiXCR to the multiplex PCR reads. The top ten hold around 20% of the sample, which has 150,000 to 200,000 distinct CDR3 sequences, approximately 30% seen once. The sequence came from a human donor with low-grade glioma or glioblastoma, undergoing nonglioma brain surgery, or in good health (not recorded which). Sample: glioma tissue, nonneoplastic brain tissue, or PBMCs (not recorded which). The chain combines TRBV4-1 with TRBJ2-6; D may be TRBD1 (5 bases). The CDR3 DNA reads as TGCGCCAGCAGCCAAGGCGACAGTGGGGCCGACGTCCTGACTTTC. Translating it yields CASSQGDSGADVLTF.